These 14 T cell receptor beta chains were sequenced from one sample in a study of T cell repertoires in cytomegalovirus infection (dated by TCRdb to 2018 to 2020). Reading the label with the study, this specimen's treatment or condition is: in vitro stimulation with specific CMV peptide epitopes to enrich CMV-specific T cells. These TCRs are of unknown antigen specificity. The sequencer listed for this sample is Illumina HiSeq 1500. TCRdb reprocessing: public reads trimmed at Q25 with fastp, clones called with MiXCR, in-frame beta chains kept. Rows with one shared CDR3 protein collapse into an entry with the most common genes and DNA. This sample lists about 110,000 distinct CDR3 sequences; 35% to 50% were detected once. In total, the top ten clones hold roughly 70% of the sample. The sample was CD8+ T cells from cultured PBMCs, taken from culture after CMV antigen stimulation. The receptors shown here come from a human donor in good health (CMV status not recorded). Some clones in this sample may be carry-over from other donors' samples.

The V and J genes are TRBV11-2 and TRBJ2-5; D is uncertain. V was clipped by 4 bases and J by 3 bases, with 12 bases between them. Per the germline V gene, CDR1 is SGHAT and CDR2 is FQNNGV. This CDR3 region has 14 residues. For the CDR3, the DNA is TGTGCCAGCAGCTCGTTAGCAGGCGAAGAGACCCAGTACTTC. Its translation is CASSSLAGEETQYF.

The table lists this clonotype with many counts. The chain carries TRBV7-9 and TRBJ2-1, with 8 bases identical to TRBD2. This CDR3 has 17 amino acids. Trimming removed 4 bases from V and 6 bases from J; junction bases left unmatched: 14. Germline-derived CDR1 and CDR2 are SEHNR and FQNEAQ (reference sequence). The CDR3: CASSSTAGLGSGNEQFF. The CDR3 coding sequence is TGTGCCAGCAGCTCTACCGCGGGACTAGGCTCGGGCAATGAGCAGTTCTTC.

The CDR3 protein is CASSSTMDSGGGTDTQYF. The CDR3 DNA is TGTGCCAGCAGTTCCACCATGGATAGCGGGGGGGGGACAGATACGCAGTATTTT. The chain links TRBV12-3 or TRBV12-4 to TRBJ2-3, with 11 bases fitting TRBD2. The CDR3 has 18 amino acids. The trim removed 4 bases at V and 3 bases at J, leaving 12 bases unmatched.

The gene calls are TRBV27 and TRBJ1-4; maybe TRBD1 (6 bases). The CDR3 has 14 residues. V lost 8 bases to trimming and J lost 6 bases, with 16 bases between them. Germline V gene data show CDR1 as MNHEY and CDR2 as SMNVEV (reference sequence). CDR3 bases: TGTGCCAGCGCAAGGGACAATAGTTATGAAAAACTGTTTTTT. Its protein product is CASARDNSYEKLFF.

The CDR3 here is CASSQEGSGQANQPQHF. The CDR3 DNA is TGCGCCAGCAGCCAAGAAGGGTCGGGACAGGCCAATCAGCCCCAGCATTTT. The chain couples TRBV4-1 to TRBJ1-5, with 8 positions matching TRBD1. Germline-derived CDR1 and CDR2 are MGHRA and YSYEKL. Trimming removed 0 bases from V and 3 bases from J; junction bases left unmatched: 7. This CDR3 contains 17 residues.

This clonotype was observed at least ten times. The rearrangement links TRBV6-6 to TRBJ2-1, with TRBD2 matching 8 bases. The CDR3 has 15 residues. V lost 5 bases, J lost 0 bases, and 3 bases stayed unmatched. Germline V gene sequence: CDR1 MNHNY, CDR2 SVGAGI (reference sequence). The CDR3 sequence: CASSTGGPSYNEQFF. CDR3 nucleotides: TGTGCCAGCAGTACGGGGGGGCCCTCCTACAATGAGCAGTTCTTC.

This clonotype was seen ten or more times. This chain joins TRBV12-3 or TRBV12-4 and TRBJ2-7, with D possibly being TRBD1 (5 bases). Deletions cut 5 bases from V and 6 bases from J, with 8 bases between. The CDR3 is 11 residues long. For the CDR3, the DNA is TGTGCCAGCAGTACAGGTTCCGAGCAGTACTTC. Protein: CASSTGSEQYF.

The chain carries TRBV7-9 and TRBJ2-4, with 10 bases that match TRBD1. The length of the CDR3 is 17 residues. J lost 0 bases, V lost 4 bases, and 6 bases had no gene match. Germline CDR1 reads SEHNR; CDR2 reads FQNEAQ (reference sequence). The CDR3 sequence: CASSSRDRGLAKNIQYF. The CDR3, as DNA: TGTGCCAGCAGCTCCCGGGACAGGGGTCTAGCCAAAAACATTCAGTACTTC.

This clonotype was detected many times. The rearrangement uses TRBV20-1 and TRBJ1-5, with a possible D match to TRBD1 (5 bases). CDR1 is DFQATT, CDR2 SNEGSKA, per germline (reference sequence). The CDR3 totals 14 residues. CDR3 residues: CSAHPGGNNQPQHF. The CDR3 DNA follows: TGCAGCGCTCACCCCGGGGGTAACAATCAGCCCCAGCATTTT.

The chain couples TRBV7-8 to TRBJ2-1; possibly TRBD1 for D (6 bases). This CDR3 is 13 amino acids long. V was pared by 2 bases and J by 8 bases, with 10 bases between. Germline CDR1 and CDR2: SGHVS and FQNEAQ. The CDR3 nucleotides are TGTGCCAGCAGCTTATGGGACAACGATGAGCAGTTCTTC. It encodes CASSLWDNDEQFF.

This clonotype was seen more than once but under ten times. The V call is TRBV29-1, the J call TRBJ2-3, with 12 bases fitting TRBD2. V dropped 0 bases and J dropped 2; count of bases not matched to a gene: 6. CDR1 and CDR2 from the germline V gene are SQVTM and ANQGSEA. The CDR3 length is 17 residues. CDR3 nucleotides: TGCAGCGTTGAAGAAGAATGGACTAGCGGGGACACAGATACGCAGTATTTT. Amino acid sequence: CSVEEEWTSGDTDTQYF.

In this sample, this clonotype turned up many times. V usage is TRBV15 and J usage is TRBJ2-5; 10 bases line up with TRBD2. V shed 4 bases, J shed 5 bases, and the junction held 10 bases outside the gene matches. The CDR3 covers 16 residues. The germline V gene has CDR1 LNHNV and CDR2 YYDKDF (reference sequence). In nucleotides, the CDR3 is TGTGCCACCAGCACCCCCGTGAGCGGGGGGGCGGAGACCCAGTACTTC. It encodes CATSTPVSGGAETQYF.

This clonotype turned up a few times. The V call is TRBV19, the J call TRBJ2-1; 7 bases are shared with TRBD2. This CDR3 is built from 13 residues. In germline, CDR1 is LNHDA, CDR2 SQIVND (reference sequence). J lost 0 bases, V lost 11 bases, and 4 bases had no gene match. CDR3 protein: CASAGSSYNEQFF. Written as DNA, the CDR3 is TGTGCCTCAGCGGGGAGCTCCTACAATGAGCAGTTCTTC.

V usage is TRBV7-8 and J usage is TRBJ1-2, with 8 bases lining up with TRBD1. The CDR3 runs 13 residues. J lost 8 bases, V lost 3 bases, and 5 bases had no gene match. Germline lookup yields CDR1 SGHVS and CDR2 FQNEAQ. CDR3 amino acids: CASSLTDRGGYTF. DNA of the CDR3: TGTGCCAGCAGCTTGACCGACAGGGGCGGCTACACCTTC.